This T cell receptor beta chain originates from a study of T cells in Graves' hyperthyroidism and ophthalmopathy. The TCR beta CDR3 regions underwent amplification using RNA transcripts as the source. In the first-round RT-PCR of the TCR CDR3, the HTBI primer set was used. TCRdb recomputed calls from the multiplex PCR reads with MiXCR, one row per CDR3 protein. The sample has around 340,000 distinct CDR3 sequences, around a sixth seen once. The CDR3 is 15 residues long. Germline V CDR1 and CDR2: SNHLY, FYNNEI. The V and J ends lost 7 bases and 1 base, in that order; junction bases with no gene match: 9.

The material sequenced was blood. This TCR came from a woman between 45 and 60 years old with Graves' hyperthyroidism. The rearrangement links TRBV2 to TRBJ1-2; 7 nucleotides match TRBD1. CDR3 sequence reads: CASTRGQRFNYGYTF. The CDR3 DNA follows: TGTGCCAGCACCAGGGGACAGCGATTTAACTATGGCTACACCTTC.